Listed here are 18 T cell receptor beta chains from one sample, sequenced in a study of CD4 T cells in relation to SARS-CoV-2 and coronaviruses. Clones were sequenced by immunoSEQ multiplex PCR, and TCRdb holds only the in-frame ones, with some missing. The repertoire has some 35,000 clones, around 82% of them found once; the top ten carry 3.5% to 5%. These receptors' antigens are unknown. The source material was naive CD4+ T cells from PBMCs, cultured in vitro. Subset in this sample: naive CD4+ T cells isolated by negative enrichment. These receptors were collected from an adult with COVID-19.

The chain combines TRBV28 with TRBJ2-6; D is tentatively TRBD1 or TRBD2 (5 bases each). With 3 bases removed from V and 4 bases from J, the gap between germline ends came to 10 bases. CDR3 length: 15 residues. Per germline, CDR1 MDHEN and CDR2 SYDVKM. CDR3 bases: TGTGCCAGCAGTTTTTCCGGGGCCGGGGCCAACGTCCTGACTTTC. Amino acid sequence: CASSFSGAGANVLTF.

The chain combines TRBV5-1 with TRBJ1-4; possible D gene TRBD1, 6 bases. Deletions cut 0 bases from V and 6 bases from J, with 12 bases between. This CDR3 region has 15 residues. Germline CDR1 SGHRS, CDR2 YFSETQ. CDR3 residues: CASSLAGGRDEKLFF. The CDR3 DNA reads as TGCGCCAGCAGCTTGGCCGGGGGGCGGGATGAAAAACTGTTTTTT.

The chain carries TRBV27 and TRBJ2-1; D is possibly TRBD2 (5 bases). This CDR3 is built from 12 residues. The V gene's germline CDR1 is MNHEY and CDR2 SMNVEV (reference sequence). V was shortened by 6 bases and J by 6 bases, with 9 bases between the two germline ends. CDR3 sequence (DNA): TGTGCCAGCAGGGAGAGGGTCAATGAGCAGTTCTTC. It yields the protein CASRERVNEQFF.

V and J are TRBV6-6 and TRBJ2-5; TRBD1 matches at 7 bases. Germline V lookup: CDR1 MNHNY, CDR2 SVGAGI (reference sequence). The CDR3 is 11 amino acids. J was trimmed by 4 bases and V by 8 bases; bases with no gene match: 1. CDR3 DNA sequence: TGTGCCAGCCGGACAGGAGAGACCCAGTACTTC. It encodes CASRTGETQYF.

The chain joins TRBV5-6 to TRBJ2-7; D remains ambiguous. Trimming removed 0 bases at V and 3 bases at J, with 7 bases between. Germline V gives CDR1 SGHDT, CDR2 YYEEEE. The CDR3 runs to 13 residues. In DNA, the CDR3 is TGTGCCAGCAGCTTGGCCCCGGACTACGAGCAGTACTTC. Its translation is CASSLAPDYEQYF.

This clone appeared a single time. The chain links TRBV25-1 to TRBJ2-5; maybe TRBD1 (6 bases). Germline V lookup: CDR1 MGHDK, CDR2 SYGVNS. The CDR3 covers 13 residues. Trimming shortened V by 6 bases and J by 5 bases, and 13 bases separated the two germline ends. The CDR3 reads CASSAGVEETQYF. CDR3 bases: TGTGCCAGCAGCGCAGGGGTGGAGGAGACCCAGTACTTC.

This chain connects TRBV30 to TRBJ2-6; no reliable D call. The CDR3 totals 14 residues. The germline V gene has CDR1 GTSNPN and CDR2 SVGIG (reference sequence). V was cut by 1 base and J by 0 bases, with 4 bases left in between. The CDR3 nucleotides read TGTGCCTGGAGTGGGGGCTCTGGGGCCAACGTCCTGACTTTC. Its protein is CAWSGGSGANVLTF.

The V call is TRBV18, the J call TRBJ2-5; TRBD1 is a possible D gene (6 bases). This CDR3 is built from 15 residues. The V gene's germline CDR1 is KGHSH and CDR2 LQKENI. The germline V and J ends were trimmed by 0 bases and 0 bases, with 8 bases remaining between them. The CDR3 protein is CASSPPNRDQETQYF. In DNA, the CDR3 is TGTGCCAGCTCACCACCGAACAGGGACCAAGAGACCCAGTACTTC.

J is TRBJ2-1 and V is TRBV6-5; the match to TRBD2 covers 7 bases. V lost 0 bases and J lost 2; bases outside the gene matches: 4. The CDR3 has 16 residues. Germline V gene sequence: CDR1 MNHEY, CDR2 SVGAGI. The CDR3 DNA reads as TGTGCCAGCAGTTACTCGGGAGGGCCCCCCTACAATGAGCAGTTCTTC. Translation: CASSYSGGPPYNEQFF.

V usage is TRBV27 and J usage is TRBJ2-7, with D perhaps TRBD1 (6 bases). The V end lost 6 bases, the J end lost 0 bases, and 12 bases lay between the germline ends. Germline CDR1 reads MNHEY; CDR2 reads SMNVEV (reference sequence). The CDR3 consists of 14 residues. CDR3 loop: CASSRGQNSYEQYF. The CDR3 DNA sequence: TGTGCCAGCAGCCGTGGACAGAACTCCTACGAGCAGTACTTC.

The genes are TRBV2 and TRBJ1-5; 7 bases fit TRBD1. Losses at the gene ends were 4 bases for V and 6 bases for J; bases not matched to a gene: 6. Germline V CDR1 and CDR2: SNHLY, FYNNEI. This CDR3 has 14 amino acids. CDR3 DNA: TGTGCCAGCAGTGGACAGGGAAGTCGTCAGCCCCAGCATTTT. Translating it yields CASSGQGSRQPQHF.

The chain couples TRBV25-1 to TRBJ2-3; D not certain. V was cut by 2 bases and J by 2 bases, with 14 bases left in between. Germline assignment: CDR1 MGHDK and CDR2 SYGVNS. The length of the CDR3 is 16 residues. For the CDR3, the DNA is TGTGCCAGCAGTGAAGGGTTACGACCCACCACAGATACGCAGTATTTT. Translation: CASSEGLRPTTDTQYF.

This chain connects TRBV10-3 to TRBJ1-6; the D is unclear. CDR3 length: 14 residues. The germline V gene encodes CDR1 ENHRY and CDR2 SYGVKD. Trimming shortened V by 0 bases and J by 7 bases, and 7 bases separated the two germline ends. CDR3 in DNA: TGTGCCATCAGTGAGTCGAGTTACAATTCACCCCTCCACTTT. Translation gives CAISESSYNSPLHF.

The J gene is TRBJ2-7, the V gene TRBV6-5; 7 nucleotides agree with TRBD2. V trimming: 10 bases; J trimming: 1 base; junction bases outside the gene matches: 10. The CDR3 has 14 amino acids. Germline CDR1 reads MNHEY; CDR2 reads SVGAGI. The CDR3 DNA reads TGTGCCACCGCCAGACAGCGGGAATCCTACGAGCAGTACTTC. Translated, it gives CATARQRESYEQYF.

The chain links TRBV27 to TRBJ1-1, with D unresolved. Germline values: CDR1 MNHEY, CDR2 SMNVEV (reference sequence). The V gene lost 5 bases and the J gene lost 1 base, with 8 bases spanning the gap. CDR3 size: 13 residues. CDR3 nucleotide sequence: TGTGCCAGCAGTATCAGTCCGAACACTGAAGCTTTCTTT. This sequence encodes CASSISPNTEAFF.

The gene calls are TRBV19 and TRBJ2-7, with 14 bases identical to TRBD2. The germline V gene has CDR1 LNHDA and CDR2 SQIVND (reference sequence). The V segment lost 5 bases and the J segment 7 bases; nucleotides outside the gene matches: 13. The length of the CDR3 is 17 residues. The CDR3 DNA is TGTGCCAGTAGTGCGCGGGGACTAGCGGGAGCCCTTACGGAGCAGTACTTC. As protein: CASSARGLAGALTEQYF.

This clone occurred a few times. J is TRBJ2-2 and V is TRBV7-2, with a tentative D call TRBD2 (6 bases). V was pared by 1 base and J by 7 bases, with 16 bases between. The CDR3 sequence is 16 residues long. Germline CDR1 SGHTA, CDR2 FQGNSA. The CDR3 loop reads CASSLGGLALGGELFF. CDR3 nucleotides: TGTGCCAGCAGCTTAGGAGGTCTAGCGCTCGGCGGGGAGCTGTTTTTT.

This clone was observed once. This chain uses TRBV19 with TRBJ2-5; TRBD1 matches 9 bases. Germline CDR1 and CDR2: LNHDA and SQIVND (reference sequence). The trim removed 5 bases at V and 3 bases at J, leaving 7 bases unmatched. This CDR3 is built from 15 residues. CDR3 in DNA: TGTGCCAGTAGTCCCATGGACAGGGGTGAAGAGACCCAGTACTTC. It codes for CASSPMDRGEETQYF.